Presented here are 9 T cell receptor beta chains from one specimen sequenced in a study of OX40 agonist ivuxolimab in advanced cancers. Clones were read by immunoSEQ multiplex PCR, and TCRdb kept only the in-frame ones, dropping some. The repertoire has 37,000 or so clones, about 80% of them found once; the top ten carry under 2%. Sequencing was performed on CD4+ or CD8+ T cells sorted from blood, taken in a trial of the OX40 agonist ivuxolimab. The origin of the receptors is an adult with an advanced solid tumor such as melanoma, head and neck, liver or kidney cancer.

This clone occurred a few times. The chain employs TRBV6-6 and TRBJ1-2; TRBD1 might be the D (6 bases). Trimming pared 2 bases from V and 1 base from J, leaving 14 bases between. The CDR3 runs 16 residues. Per the germline V gene, CDR1 is MNHNY and CDR2 is SVGAGI (reference sequence). The CDR3 loop is CASSYASGGRNYGYTF. CDR3 bases: TGTGCCAGCAGTTACGCCTCCGGGGGGCGTAACTATGGCTACACCTTC.

V gene TRBV6-6 combines with J gene TRBJ1-1; no firm D call. CDR3 length equals 15 residues. Germline V gene lookup returns CDR1 MNHNY and CDR2 SVGAGI (reference sequence). Trimming shortened V by 4 bases and J by 1 base, and 13 bases separated the two germline ends. DNA of the CDR3: TGTGCCAGCAGTTTTTCGACACCCGAGAACACTGAAGCTTTCTTT. Residues: CASSFSTPENTEAFF.

V usage is TRBV5-1 and J usage is TRBJ1-5; D might be TRBD1 (6 bases). CDR1 and CDR2 (germline): SGHRS, YFSETQ. Trimming took off 4 bases at V and 6 bases at J, with 17 bases between the two ends. The CDR3 length is 15 residues. Here the CDR3 reads CASSHSGQPSQPQHF. In DNA, the CDR3 is TGCGCCAGCAGCCATTCAGGACAGCCGTCTCAGCCCCAGCATTTT.

V and J are TRBV6-1 and TRBJ2-1; D is possibly TRBD2 (6 bases). The CDR3 is 15 residues long. In germline, CDR1 is MNHNS, CDR2 SASEGT. V gave up 7 bases and J gave up 4 bases, with 17 bases separating them. The DNA of the CDR3 is TGTGCCAGCACGTCGGGGCGGGGCACTTACAATGAGCAGTTCTTC. It encodes CASTSGRGTYNEQFF.

This chain uses TRBV9 with TRBJ2-2; no firm D call. The length of the CDR3 is 13 residues. CDR1 and CDR2 from the germline V gene are SGDLS and YYNGEE. Deletions cut 5 bases from V and 4 bases from J, with 9 bases between. CDR3 nucleotides: TGTGCCAGCAGGGATGATATCACCGGGGAGCTGTTTTTT. Its translation is CASRDDITGELFF.

The rearrangement joins TRBV7-2 to TRBJ2-3; 7 bases align to TRBD1. The CDR3 spans 18 residues. Germline V gene lookup returns CDR1 SGHTA and CDR2 FQGNSA. The J segment lost 0 bases and the V segment lost 5 bases, leaving 14 bases of the junction unmatched. Written as DNA, the CDR3 is TGTGCCAGCAGCCTGACAGGGTCGGGTTGGTTGAGCACAGATACGCAGTATTTT. Residues: CASSLTGSGWLSTDTQYF. Combining the CDR3 with reference TRBV7-2 and TRBJ2-3 gives the whole variable domain GAGVSQSPSNKVTEKGKDVELRCDPISGHTALYWYRQSLGQGLEFLIYFQGNSAPDKSGLPSDRFSAERTGGSVSTLTIQRTQQEDSAVYLCASSLTGSGWLSTDTQYFGPGTRLTVL.

The rearrangement joins TRBV19 to TRBJ2-2, with D possibly matching TRBD2 (7 bases). The V gene lost 10 bases and the J gene lost 4 bases, with 19 bases spanning the gap. The V gene's germline CDR1 is LNHDA and CDR2 SQIVND (reference sequence). CDR3 length: 15 amino acids. CDR3 sequence: CAIGPGGAGTGELFF. CDR3 nucleotides: TGTGCCATCGGCCCTGGGGGGGCGGGCACCGGGGAGCTGTTTTTT.

The genes are TRBV6-5 and TRBJ2-7; D call uncertain. Germline V lookup: CDR1 MNHEY, CDR2 SVGAGI. The CDR3 spans 15 residues. V gave up 0 bases and J gave up 3 bases, with 12 bases separating them. The CDR3 protein is CASSYSKFRNYEQYF. CDR3 nucleotide sequence: TGTGCCAGCAGTTACTCGAAATTCAGGAACTACGAGCAGTACTTC.

This clone occurred once. V is TRBV19 and J is TRBJ1-2; a possible D gene is TRBD1 (6 bases). From germline, CDR1 is LNHDA and CDR2 SQIVND (reference sequence). The CDR3 contains 14 residues. Trimming stripped 6 bases from V and 0 bases from J, with 11 bases between. CDR3: CASRPWDTNYGYTF. CDR3 in DNA: TGTGCCAGTAGGCCCTGGGACACTAACTATGGCTACACCTTC.